This T cell receptor beta chain was sequenced in a study of cytomegalovirus exposure and HLA in healthy donors. PCR primers comprised 60 Vbeta and 13 Jbeta primers. Only in-frame clones appear in the TCRdb table, and some are missing; sequencing was by immunoSEQ multiplex PCR. The sample has around 80,000 clones; around 70% are singletons. J was trimmed by 2 bases and V by 4 bases; bases with no gene match: 7. Germline V gives CDR1 LGHNA, CDR2 YSLEER. CDR3 length: 19 residues. Sequencing was performed on PBMCs. This chain connects TRBV4-3 to TRBJ2-6; TRBD2 aligns across 14 bases. The sequence was obtained from a man in his forties or fifties in good health and CMV-seropositive. CDR3 sequence reads: CASSRSTSGGAAGANVLTF. The CDR3 DNA reads TGCGCCAGCAGCCGGTCGACTAGCGGGGGGGCTGCTGGGGCCAACGTCCTGACTTTC.